A selection of T cell receptor beta chains follows, all from one sample in a study of blood T cells in healthy people across ages. TCRdb independently ran MiXCR on the 5' RACE reads; one entry per CDR3 protein. This table holds hundreds of thousands of distinct CDR3 sequences, roughly three fifths found once. Sequenced input: blood. The origin of the receptors is a man aged 60 to 69 in good health. CDR3s include the opening cysteine and the closing phenylalanine or tryptophan. A D gene is named only where the DNA matches it firmly. Not all rows give a size; the values are once, few, many and, for expanded clones, a class.

TRBD2,few,TRBV20-1,TRBJ2-5,CSAETSGGETQYF,TGCAGTGCAGAAACTAGCGGGGGCGAGACCCAGTACTTC
-,-,TRBV7-8,TRBJ1-1,CASGKAGVDTEAFF,TGTGCCAGCGGAAAGGCCGGGGTTGACACTGAAGCTTTCTTT
-,-,TRBV20-1,TRBJ2-3,CSADGQQSTDTQYF,TGCAGTGCTGACGGACAGCAAAGCACAGATACGCAGTATTTT
-,-,TRBV29-1,TRBJ1-2,CSVQDEGRAYGYTF,TGCAGCGTCCAGGATGAGGGGAGGGCCTATGGCTACACCTTC
TRBD2,-,TRBV9,TRBJ2-5,CASSDSGGPRETQYF,TGTGCCAGCAGCGATTCGGGGGGGCCGAGGGAGACCCAGTACTTC
TRBD1,-,TRBV3-1,TRBJ2-4,CASSQKAPGQGDIQYF,TGTGCCAGCAGCCAAAAAGCCCCTGGACAGGGGGACATTCAGTACTTC
TRBD1,-,TRBV15,TRBJ1-2,CATGQGASARGYTF,TGTGCCACAGGACAGGGGGCGAGCGCACGTGGCTACACCTTC
TRBD2,-,TRBV28,TRBJ2-3,CATHFLAGGDTQYF,TGTGCCACCCATTTCCTAGCGGGGGGAGATACGCAGTATTTT
-,-,TRBV29-1,TRBJ2-5,CSVGPGEKETQYF,TGCAGCGTTGGCCCGGGGGAGAAAGAGACCCAGTACTTC
-,few,TRBV2,TRBJ2-4,CATTTGAKNIQYF,TGTGCCACAACAACAGGAGCCAAAAACATTCAGTACTTC
-,few,TRBV20-1,TRBJ1-2,CSARDLREIYGYTF,TGCAGTGCTAGAGATCTCAGGGAAATCTATGGCTACACCTTT
-,-,TRBV2,TRBJ2-5,CASSIGAVQETQYF,TGTGCCAGCAGTATTGGAGCGGTCCAAGAGACCCAGTACTTC
TRBD1,-,TRBV12-3/TRBV12-4,TRBJ2-3,CASTQGVLRGTQYF,TGTGCCAGCACCCAGGGGGTTCTTCGGGGTACGCAGTATTTT
-,-,TRBV5-1,TRBJ1-2,CASSLIGDAGYTF,TGCGCCAGCAGCTTGATAGGGGACGCTGGCTACACCTTC
-,-,TRBV12-3/TRBV12-4,TRBJ2-3,CASSPGKGTPGPTDTQYF,TGTGCCAGCAGTCCCGGGAAGGGGACGCCGGGACCCACAGATACGCAGTATTTT
-,few,TRBV24-1,TRBJ2-7,CATSDGHSYEQYF,TGTGCCACCAGTGACGGACATTCCTACGAGCAGTACTTC
-,few,TRBV20-1,TRBJ2-7,CSATGLSHYEQYF,TGCAGTGCTACCGGGTTGTCTCACTACGAGCAGTACTTC
-,few,TRBV10-3,TRBJ2-7,CAISESAEYEQYF,TGTGCCATCAGTGAGTCAGCAGAGTACGAGCAGTACTTC
-,once,TRBV3-1,TRBJ1-1,CASSQTVLDTEAFF,TGTGCCAGCAGCCAAACGGTTTTGGACACTGAAGCTTTCTTT
TRBD1,few,TRBV5-6,TRBJ2-7,CASNRDRGAVARDSYEQYF,TGTGCCAGCAACCGGGACAGGGGGGCCGTCGCAAGGGACTCCTACGAGCAGTACTTC
-,-,TRBV7-9,TRBJ1-1,CASSPAGRGRPWNTEAFF,TGTGCCAGCAGCCCTGCGGGACGGGGGCGTCCCTGGAACACTGAAGCTTTCTTT
TRBD1,-,TRBV20-1,TRBJ2-1,CSARRQGSSYNEQFF,TGCAGTGCTAGACGACAGGGGAGCTCCTACAATGAGCAGTTCTTC
TRBD1,-,TRBV20-1,TRBJ2-7,CSARDTGQGAHEQYF,TGCAGTGCTAGAGACACGGGACAGGGGGCTCACGAGCAGTACTTC